The entry below gives a single T cell receptor (beta chain) sequence along with its context. Antigen specificity is unknown. This CDR3 has 14 residues. V gave up 1 base and J gave up 0 bases, with 5 bases separating them. Germline loops: CDR1 LNHNV, CDR2 YYDKDF (reference sequence). Using a J-beta primer mix together with a sample-barcoded 5' primer, a second PCR was run for roughly 6 to 11 cycles. The study obtained at least 2.5 million CDR3-containing paired-end reads from every sample. One entry per CDR3 protein, called by TCRdb with MiXCR from the 5' RACE reads. The table lists 1.5 million to 2 million distinct CDR3 sequences, around half of them singletons. The data were obtained in a study of blood T cells in healthy people across ages. Broader study findings: Long-lived donors carried more naive CD4+ cells and greater diversity than aged donors. Estimated diversity across one million T cells was deemed an underestimate. Since the PBMCs were unsorted, naive and antigen-experienced cells could not be conclusively compared.

Sequenced input: blood. This receptor was taken from a woman in her forties in good health. The V gene is TRBV15, the J gene TRBJ2-3; D ambiguous. CDR3 coding DNA: TGTGCCACCAGCAGAGGCGTCAGCACAGATACGCAGTATTTT. This encodes CATSRGVSTDTQYF.